Below are 8 T cell receptor beta chains sequenced from a single sample in a study of shared clonotypes between healthy human individuals. In the naive CD8 group, cells lacked CD45RO and were positively selected for CCR7, so terminally differentiated effector memory CD45RA+ cells were left out. The method was immunoSEQ multiplex PCR; TCRdb's version includes in-frame clones alone and lacks a portion of them. The sample holds more than 550,000 clones; around 90% are singletons and the top ten take roughly 22%. Sequenced material: naive CD8+ T cells sorted from blood. The origin of the receptors is a man aged 30 to 45 in good health.

To note about this clone: Other DNA sequences within the sample encode an identical CDR3. This chain connects TRBV27 to TRBJ1-2, with D possibly being TRBD1 (5 bases). The CDR3 consists of 13 residues. Germline V gives CDR1 MNHEY, CDR2 SMNVEV (reference sequence). V was clipped by 2 bases and J by 4 bases, with 8 bases between them. In nucleotides, the CDR3 is TGTGCCAGCAGTTTAGGGGGGGGCTATGGCTACACCTTC. Encoded protein: CASSLGGGYGYTF.

The gene calls are TRBV15 and TRBJ1-5, with D possibly matching TRBD1 (5 bases). The CDR3 totals 16 residues. Looked up from germline, CDR1 is LNHNV and CDR2 is YYDKDF (reference sequence). Trimming took 1 base from V and 1 from J, leaving 11 bases between them. The CDR3 here is CATSRAEGWSNQPQHF. The CDR3 DNA is TGTGCCACCAGCAGAGCCGAGGGGTGGAGCAATCAGCCCCAGCATTTT. Drawing the rest from reference TRBV15 and TRBJ1-5, the complete variable domain is DAMVIQNPRYQVTQFGKPVTLSCSQTLNHNVMYWYQQKSSQAPKLLFHYYDKDFNNEADTPDNFQSRRPNTSFCFLDIRSPGLGDTAMYLCATSRAEGWSNQPQHFGDGTRLSIL.

The chain employs TRBV7-9 and TRBJ2-3, with 8 bases aligning to TRBD2. Trimming removed 3 bases from V and 4 bases from J; junction bases left unmatched: 9. Germline values: CDR1 SEHNR, CDR2 FQNEAQ (reference sequence). This CDR3 is 16 amino acids long. The CDR3 protein is CASSFVVSGRSDTQYF. CDR3 DNA sequence: TGTGCCAGCAGCTTCGTGGTCAGCGGGAGATCAGATACGCAGTATTTT. Using reference TRBV7-9 and TRBJ2-3 for the parts outside the CDR3, the full variable domain is DTGVSQNPRHKITKRGQNVTFRCDPISEHNRLYWYRQTLGQGPEFLTYFQNEAQLEKSRLLSDRFSAERPKGSFSTLEIQRTEQGDSAMYLCASSFVVSGRSDTQYFGPGTRLTVL.

The chain combines TRBV27 with TRBJ2-7; tentatively, D is TRBD2 (5 bases). Germline V gives CDR1 MNHEY, CDR2 SMNVEV (reference sequence). The CDR3 covers 13 residues. With 5 bases removed from V and 7 bases from J, the gap between germline ends came to 15 bases. This chain's CDR3 is CASSRTRVGEQYF. The CDR3 nucleotides are TGTGCCAGCAGTAGGACTCGGGTGGGGGAGCAGTACTTC.

The gene calls are TRBV10-3 and TRBJ2-3, with D possibly matching TRBD2 (5 bases). V gave up 7 bases and J gave up 0 bases, with 11 bases separating them. The CDR3 sequence is 14 residues long. CDR1 ENHRY and CDR2 SYGVKD come from the germline V gene. The CDR3 here is CAIKSGFSTDTQYF. For the CDR3, the DNA is TGTGCCATCAAAAGCGGATTTAGCACAGATACGCAGTATTTT.

The genes are TRBV7-3 and TRBJ2-1; 8 bases agree with TRBD2. The CDR3 contains 16 residues. From germline, CDR1 is SGHTA and CDR2 FQGTGA. J gave up 0 bases and V 2 bases, and 3 bases lay outside the gene matches. The CDR3 spells CASSLGSGSSYNEQFF. The CDR3 region has the DNA TGTGCCAGCAGCTTAGGGAGCGGGAGCTCCTACAATGAGCAGTTCTTC.

The rearrangement links TRBV7-9 to TRBJ2-1; D possibly matches TRBD1 or TRBD2 (5 bases each). Germline V gene lookup returns CDR1 SEHNR and CDR2 FQNEAQ (reference sequence). This CDR3 has 14 residues. The germline V and J ends were trimmed by 3 bases and 5 bases, with 11 bases remaining between them. The DNA for the CDR3 is TGTGCCAGCAGCTTCCGGGACGTCCACAATGAGCAGTTCTTC. Translated: CASSFRDVHNEQFF.

This chain connects TRBV5-4 to TRBJ2-5; D ambiguous. Germline V gene data show CDR1 as SGHNT and CDR2 as YYREEE (reference sequence). The CDR3 is 13 amino acids. V was trimmed by 4 bases and J by 1 base, leaving 8 bases between them. The CDR3 sequence is CASSNSLQETQYF. The CDR3 DNA is TGTGCCAGCAGCAACTCCCTCCAAGAGACCCAGTACTTC.